Listed below are T cell receptor beta chains from one sample, sequenced in a study of shared T cell receptors in the human thymus. Only in-frame clones appear in the TCRdb table, and some are missing; sequencing was by immunoSEQ multiplex PCR. In the table there are about 380,000 clones, just under 95% of which are singletons. The sample consisted of thymocytes. These receptors were collected from a human donor. CDR3s include the opening cysteine and the closing phenylalanine or tryptophan. A D gene is named only where the DNA matches it firmly. Expanded clones are given a class, and other clones once, few, many or no size at all.

TRBV27	.	TRBJ2-7	.	TGTGCCAGCAGTTTGGAAGTTTCCGGGAGGCAGTACTTC	CASSLEVSGRQYF
TRBV9	.	TRBJ2-7	TRBD2	TGTGCCAGCAGCGTAGGAAGCGGGAGTCCTCCGGCCACAAACGAGCAGTACTTC	CASSVGSGSPPATNEQYF
TRBV6-6	.	TRBJ2-1	TRBD2	TGTGCCAGCAGTTACACCAGTAGCGGGACCTACAATGAGCAGTTCTTC	CASSYTSSGTYNEQFF
TRBV27	.	TRBJ2-2	TRBD2	TGTGCCAGTCTTGATAAAGGGAGGGCCGATACCGGGGAGCTGTTTTTT	CASLDKGRADTGELFF
TRBV7-8	.	TRBJ2-7	TRBD2	TGTGCCAGCAGCTTAAGGACTAGCGTATACTCCTACGAGCAGTACTTC	CASSLRTSVYSYEQYF
TRBV4-2	.	TRBJ1-4	.	TGTGCCAGCAGCTTAGAGATCAGGGAAAAACTGTTTTTT	CASSLEIREKLFF
TRBV7-6	once	TRBJ2-3	TRBD2	TGTGCCAGCAGCTTAGGGGACGCAGCGGGAGGGCCAACCTATACGCAGTATTTT	CASSLGDAAGGPTYTQYF
TRBV29-1	once	TRBJ2-5	.	TGCACCAGGTGTAGCACCAACCAAGAGACCCAGTACTTC	CTRCSTNQETQYF
TRBV5-1	.	TRBJ2-6	.	TGCGCCAGCAGCCTAGGGCCAGCCATTTCAAATCATTCCTCTGGGGCCAACGTCCTGACTTTC	CASSLGPAISNHSSGANVLTF
TRBV7-8	.	TRBJ2-7	.	TGTGCCAGCAGCTCCGGTAGCGAGACAAGCTCCTACGAGCAGTACTTC	CASSSGSETSSYEQYF
TRBV27	.	TRBJ2-3	.	TGTGCCAGTAAAGCGGGCTCTAGCACAGATACGCAGTATTTT	CASKAGSSTDTQYF
TRBV30	.	TRBJ2-3	.	TGTGCCTGGAATTCCTGGGGGCAAGCAGATACGCAGTATTTT	CAWNSWGQADTQYF
TRBV7-6	.	TRBJ1-3	.	TGTGCCAGCAGCTTAGCCGGTCAGGGCCCCTCTGGAAACACCATATATTTT	CASSLAGQGPSGNTIYF
TRBV30	once	TRBJ1-1	.	TGTGCCTGGAGTGCACAGGCTGAAGCTTTCTTT	CAWSAQAEAFF
TRBV5-6	.	TRBJ1-2	.	TGTGCCAGCAGCTTGTTTAGGGGCTTGTATGGCTACACCTTC	CASSLFRGLYGYTF
TRBV4-1	.	TRBJ2-1	TRBD2	TGCGCCAGCAGCCCCCTCGGGACTAGCGGGGGCCAGGCGGGGGAGCAGTTCTTC	CASSPLGTSGGQAGEQFF
TRBV27	once	TRBJ1-5	TRBD1	TGTGCCAGCAGTTTAAGACAGGGGGCTAATCGAAGCAATCAGCCCCAGCATTTT	CASSLRQGANRSNQPQHF
TRBV28	.	TRBJ2-4	TRBD2	TGTGCCAGCAGCCCCCCGGGGGGGGGAAAAAACATTCAGTACTTC	CASSPPGGGKNIQYF
TRBV5-1	.	TRBJ2-1	TRBD2	TGCGCCAGCAGCTTGGAGCTAGCGGGAGCCCCCCTTTACAATGAGCAGTTCTTC	CASSLELAGAPLYNEQFF
TRBV7-2	.	TRBJ1-3	.	TGTGCCAGCAGCCCCCCCGGTCGTGGAAACACCATATATTTT	CASSPPGRGNTIYF
TRBV7-2	.	TRBJ2-1	.	TGTGCCAGCAGCCAGATCACTAGGAACCCCTACAATGAGCAGTTCTTC	CASSQITRNPYNEQFF
TRBV14	.	TRBJ2-3	TRBD1	TGTGCCAGCAGCCAAGGGACAGGGGGAACAGATACGCAGTATTTT	CASSQGTGGTDTQYF
TRBV19	.	TRBJ2-7	.	TGTGCCAGTAGTACCGGGTCAGGGTACGAGCAGTACTTC	CASSTGSGYEQYF
TRBV2	.	TRBJ2-2	.	TGTGCCAGCAGTGAATATTTGGGACAACGAAACACCGGGGAGCTGTTTTTT	CASSEYLGQRNTGELFF
TRBV4-1	.	TRBJ2-7	.	TGCGCCAGCAGCCAGACGGACAGCGCCTACGAGCAGTACTTC	CASSQTDSAYEQYF
TRBV15	.	TRBJ2-1	.	TGTGCCACCAGCAGAGAACCGGCCGACAATGAGCAGTTCTTC	CATSREPADNEQFF
TRBV11-2	.	TRBJ1-2	.	TGTGCCAGCAGCTTCCCGCAGGGTAAAGACTATGGCTACACCTTC	CASSFPQGKDYGYTF
TRBV10-3	.	TRBJ2-1	TRBD2	TGTGCCATCAGTGAGAAGACTAGCGGGAGTTTCCCCTACAATGAGCAGTTCTTC	CAISEKTSGSFPYNEQFF
TRBV29-1	.	TRBJ2-7	TRBD1	TGCAGCGTTGGGCCGGGACAGGGCGACGAGCAGTACTTC	CSVGPGQGDEQYF
TRBV6-1	.	TRBJ2-7	TRBD1	TGTGCCAGCATTTCAGGACAGGGGATGGACGAGCAGTACTTC	CASISGQGMDEQYF
TRBV30	few	TRBJ1-3	.	TGTGCTACGGTAAAGAGGAGAGGAAACACCATATATTTT	CATVKRRGNTIYF
TRBV5-5	.	TRBJ1-1	.	TGTGCCAGCAGCACCTTTCACGGGGAAGCTAGAGAGGACACTGAAGCTTTCTTT	CASSTFHGEAREDTEAFF
TRBV5-1	once	TRBJ2-5	TRBD2	TGCGCCAGCAGCTCGGGAGGACTTAAGATGGAGACCCAGTACTTC	CASSSGGLKMETQYF
TRBV19	.	TRBJ2-1	.	TGTGCCAGTAAAACAGACCACAATGAGCAGTTCTTC	CASKTDHNEQFF
TRBV27	.	TRBJ2-1	.	TGTGCCAGCAGTTTACTCCCGCCATACAATGAGCAGTTCTTC	CASSLLPPYNEQFF
TRBV12-2	.	TRBJ1-5	.	TGTGCAAGTCGCCGTGGGTGGACACCATATAGCAATCAGCCCCAGCATTTT	CASRRGWTPYSNQPQHF
TRBV2	.	TRBJ1-1	TRBD1	TGTGCCAGCAGTGCGTGGAGGGACAGGGCCGGGGACACTGAAGCTTTCTTT	CASSAWRDRAGDTEAFF
TRBV6-5	.	TRBJ2-7	.	TGTGCCAGCAGTTACTCCCCACAGGGATCCTACGAGCAGTACTTC	CASSYSPQGSYEQYF
TRBV5-4	.	TRBJ2-3	.	TGTGCCAGCAGCGAGATCGGGCTGAGCACAGATACGCAGTATTTT	CASSEIGLSTDTQYF
TRBV6-1	.	TRBJ2-7	TRBD2	TGTGCCAGCAGCCCCGGGGGAGGGAACTACGAGCAGTACTTC	CASSPGGGNYEQYF
TRBV12-5	.	TRBJ2-1	.	TGTGCTAGTGGTTTCGGGACTCCCAATGAGCAGTTCTTC	CASGFGTPNEQFF
TRBV5-6	.	TRBJ2-1	TRBD1	TGTGCCAGCAGCCTCCTCCGGGACAGGGACAGGACCTCCAATGAGCAGTTCTTC	CASSLLRDRDRTSNEQFF
TRBV11-3	.	TRBJ2-5	TRBD1	TGTGCCAGCAGCTTGACAGGGGCGGTCCGAGAGACCCAGTACTTC	CASSLTGAVRETQYF
TRBV5-1	.	TRBJ2-1	.	TGCGCCAGCAGCCCGGTAGGAATATACTACCACAATGAGCAGTTCTTC	CASSPVGIYYHNEQFF
TRBV30	.	TRBJ2-7	TRBD2	TGTGCCTGGAACGAACTAGCGGGGTACGAGCAGTACTTC	CAWNELAGYEQYF
TRBV2	.	TRBJ2-7	.	TGTGCCAGGAAAGGACCCTACGAGCAGTACTTC	CARKGPYEQYF
TRBV10-3	.	TRBJ1-1	.	TGTGCCATCAGTGAGTCGGGGACGGCGTCGATGAACACTGAAGCTTTCTTT	CAISESGTASMNTEAFF
TRBV7-6	.	TRBJ2-2	TRBD1	TGTGCCAGCAGCCGGGGACAGGGGGCTTGGGCCGGGGAGCTGTTTTTT	CASSRGQGAWAGELFF
TRBV6-6	.	TRBJ2-7	.	TGTGCCAGCAGTTACTCGGGCAGAAGCTCCTACGAGCAGTACTTC	CASSYSGRSSYEQYF
TRBV27	.	TRBJ2-7	.	TGTGCCAGCAGTGGGCTGCCGGGGGACGAGCAGTACTTC	CASSGLPGDEQYF
TRBV5-1	.	TRBJ1-1	.	TGCGCCAGCAGCTCGCAGGAGGGTCGGTCGAACACTGAAGCTTTCTTT	CASSSQEGRSNTEAFF
TRBV21-1	.	TRBJ2-1	.	TGTGCCAGCAGCAAAGAACAAAGTAGGCTAGTTCCCTACAATGAGCAGTTCTTC	CASSKEQSRLVPYNEQFF
TRBV11-2	.	TRBJ1-1	.	TGTGCCAGCAGCTTCCCGACAATTTTCCCCCCATCCTTGAACACTGAAGCTTTCTTT	CASSFPTIFPPSLNTEAFF
TRBV10-3	.	TRBJ2-7	.	TGTGCCATCAGTGGTTCTATCGAGCAGTACTTC	CAISGSIEQYF
TRBV5-1	.	TRBJ1-3	.	TGCGCCAGCAGCTTGGGGGGATACCTCTCTGGAAACACCATATATTTT	CASSLGGYLSGNTIYF
TRBV4-2	once	TRBJ2-5	.	TGTGCCAGCAGTCCCTTTCAGCACCAAGAGACCCAGTACTTC	CASSPFQHQETQYF
TRBV2	.	TRBJ1-5	.	TGTGCCAGCAGCGCGAGGGGATATGGGGGCAATCAGCCCCAGCATTTT	CASSARGYGGNQPQHF
TRBV6-1	once	TRBJ1-2	.	TGTGCCAGCAGTGCCCATATACCAACGGGACCGCTCGCCCCGTTTGGCTACACCTTC	CASSAHIPTGPLAPFGYTF